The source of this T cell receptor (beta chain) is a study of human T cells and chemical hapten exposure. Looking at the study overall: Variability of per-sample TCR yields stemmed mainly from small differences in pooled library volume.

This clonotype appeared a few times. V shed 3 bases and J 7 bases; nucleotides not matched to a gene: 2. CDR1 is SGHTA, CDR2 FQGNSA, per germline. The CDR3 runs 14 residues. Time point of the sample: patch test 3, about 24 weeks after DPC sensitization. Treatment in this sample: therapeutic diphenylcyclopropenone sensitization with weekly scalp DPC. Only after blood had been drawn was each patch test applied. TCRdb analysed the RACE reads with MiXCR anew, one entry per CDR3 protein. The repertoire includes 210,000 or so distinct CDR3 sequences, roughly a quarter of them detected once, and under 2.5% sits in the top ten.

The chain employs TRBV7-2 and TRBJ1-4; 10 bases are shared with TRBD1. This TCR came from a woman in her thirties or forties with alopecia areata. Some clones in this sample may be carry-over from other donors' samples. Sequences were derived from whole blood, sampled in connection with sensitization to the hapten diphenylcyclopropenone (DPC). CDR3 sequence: CASSLDRGSEKLFF. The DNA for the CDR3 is TGTGCCAGCAGCTTGGACAGGGGGAGTGAAAAACTGTTTTTT.